This TCR beta chain was captured by sequencing in a study of T-cell memory formation after mild COVID-19. V shed 5 bases and J 1 base; nucleotides not matched to a gene: 6. The CDR3 spans 15 residues. Germline V CDR1 and CDR2: LNHDA, SQIVND (reference sequence). The table lists this clonotype with a few counts. In TCRdb, the 5' RACE reads were re-called with MiXCR into one record per CDR3 protein. The sample consists of around 300,000 distinct CDR3 sequences, 10% to 15% of them appearing once. The receptor was derived from a man aged 18 to 29 who had mild COVID-19 (a few samples of this study predate the infection). Cell type and time point are not known. The source material was PBMCs or a T cell subset sorted from them (not recorded which). This chain joins TRBV19 and TRBJ2-3, with 7 bases fitting TRBD1. This CDR3 is CASSSQGMGTDTQYF. CDR3 bases: TGTGCCAGTAGTTCACAGGGGATGGGCACAGATACGCAGTATTTT.